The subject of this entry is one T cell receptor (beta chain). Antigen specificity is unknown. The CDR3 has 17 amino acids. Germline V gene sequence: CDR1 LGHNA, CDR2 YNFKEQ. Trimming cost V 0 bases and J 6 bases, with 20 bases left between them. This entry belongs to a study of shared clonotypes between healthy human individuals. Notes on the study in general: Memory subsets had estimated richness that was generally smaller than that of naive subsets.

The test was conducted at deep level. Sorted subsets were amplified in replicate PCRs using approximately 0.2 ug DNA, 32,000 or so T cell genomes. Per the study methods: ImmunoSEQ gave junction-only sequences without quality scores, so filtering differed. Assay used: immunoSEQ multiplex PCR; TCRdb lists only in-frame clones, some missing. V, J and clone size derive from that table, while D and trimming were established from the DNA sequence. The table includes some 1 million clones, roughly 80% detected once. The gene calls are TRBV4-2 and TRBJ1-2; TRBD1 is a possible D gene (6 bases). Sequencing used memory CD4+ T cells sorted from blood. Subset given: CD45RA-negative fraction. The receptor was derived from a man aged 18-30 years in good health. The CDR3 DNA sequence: TGTGCCAGCAGCCAAGATCCCCTTCAAGGGGGAATCAATGGCTACACCTTC. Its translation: CASSQDPLQGGINGYTF.